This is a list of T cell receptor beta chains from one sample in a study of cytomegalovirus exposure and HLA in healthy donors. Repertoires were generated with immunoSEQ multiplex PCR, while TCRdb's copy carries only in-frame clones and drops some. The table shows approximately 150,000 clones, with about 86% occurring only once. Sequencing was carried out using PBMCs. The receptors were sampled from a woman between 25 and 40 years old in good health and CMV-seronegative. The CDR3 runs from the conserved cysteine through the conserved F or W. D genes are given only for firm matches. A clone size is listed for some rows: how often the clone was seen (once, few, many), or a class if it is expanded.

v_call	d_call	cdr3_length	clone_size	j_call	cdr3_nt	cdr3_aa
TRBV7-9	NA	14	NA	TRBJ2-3	TGTGCCAGCAGCTTAGGCCAACCGGGGGATACGCAGTATTTT	CASSLGQPGDTQYF
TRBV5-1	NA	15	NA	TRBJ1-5	TGCGCCAGCAGCTTGGTGGCAGGGGGCAATCAGCCCCAGCATTTT	CASSLVAGGNQPQHF
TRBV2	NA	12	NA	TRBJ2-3	TGTGCCAGCAGTGATAGGGGGGATACGCAGTATTTT	CASSDRGDTQYF
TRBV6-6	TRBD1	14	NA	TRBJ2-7	TGTGCCAGCAGGCCGGGACAGGGACGAGGCGAGCAGTACTTC	CASRPGQGRGEQYF
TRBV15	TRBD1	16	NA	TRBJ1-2	TGTGCCACCAACTCACCAAATCGACAGGGGGACTATGGCTACACCTTC	CATNSPNRQGDYGYTF
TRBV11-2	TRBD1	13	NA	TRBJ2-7	TGTGCCAGCAGCCGCCAGGGGGCCAACGAGCAGTACTTC	CASSRQGANEQYF
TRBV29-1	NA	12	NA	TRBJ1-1	TGCAGCGTCCGGACACCGAACACTGAAGCTTTCTTT	CSVRTPNTEAFF
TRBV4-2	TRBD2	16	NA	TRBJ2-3	TGTGCCAGCAGCCCTAGGCGGCGGGGGGGCCCAGATACGCAGTATTTT	CASSPRRRGGPDTQYF
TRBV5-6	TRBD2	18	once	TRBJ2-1	TGTGCCAGCAGCTTGGGCCCGAGACTAGCGGGGGGTTTTAATGAGCAGTTCTTC	CASSLGPRLAGGFNEQFF
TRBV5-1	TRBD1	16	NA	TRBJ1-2	TGCGCCAGCAGCTTGGCCGGGACAGGGGGCGACTATGGCTACACCTTC	CASSLAGTGGDYGYTF
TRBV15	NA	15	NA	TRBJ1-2	TGTGCCACCAGCACAGGCCTAGGGAGGTCTTATGGCTACACCTTC	CATSTGLGRSYGYTF
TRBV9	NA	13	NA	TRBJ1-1	TGTGCCAGCAGCGCCTTGGCTGGAGGTGAAGCTTTCTTT	CASSALAGGEAFF
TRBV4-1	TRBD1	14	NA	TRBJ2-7	TGCGCCAGCAGCCAAGAGGGACAGGGATACGAGCAGTACTTC	CASSQEGQGYEQYF
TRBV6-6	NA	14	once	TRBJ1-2	TGTGCCAGCAGTACTCAACAGGGCGCTAATGGCTACACCTTC	CASSTQQGANGYTF
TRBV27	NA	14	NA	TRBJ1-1	TGTGCCAGCAGTTCCATCCCAGGGTACACTGAAGCTTTCTTT	CASSSIPGYTEAFF
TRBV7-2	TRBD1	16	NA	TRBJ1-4	TGTGCCAGCAGCCCTCAGACAGGGCGGGGAAATGAAAAACTGTTTTTT	CASSPQTGRGNEKLFF
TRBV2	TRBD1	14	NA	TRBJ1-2	TGTGCCAGCAGCGAACAGGGGCTTACCTATGGCTACACCTTC	CASSEQGLTYGYTF
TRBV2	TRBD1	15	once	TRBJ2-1	TGTGCCAGCAGTAGCGATGGGACAGGGTTCAATGAGCAGTTCTTC	CASSSDGTGFNEQFF
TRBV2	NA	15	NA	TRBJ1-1	TGTGCCAGCAGTGAAGTACAGGGCGCGACCCCTGAAGCTTTCTTT	CASSEVQGATPEAFF
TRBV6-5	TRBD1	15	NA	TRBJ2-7	TGTGCCAGCAGTTACGCGGCGACAGGGGTTCACGAGCAGTACTTC	CASSYAATGVHEQYF